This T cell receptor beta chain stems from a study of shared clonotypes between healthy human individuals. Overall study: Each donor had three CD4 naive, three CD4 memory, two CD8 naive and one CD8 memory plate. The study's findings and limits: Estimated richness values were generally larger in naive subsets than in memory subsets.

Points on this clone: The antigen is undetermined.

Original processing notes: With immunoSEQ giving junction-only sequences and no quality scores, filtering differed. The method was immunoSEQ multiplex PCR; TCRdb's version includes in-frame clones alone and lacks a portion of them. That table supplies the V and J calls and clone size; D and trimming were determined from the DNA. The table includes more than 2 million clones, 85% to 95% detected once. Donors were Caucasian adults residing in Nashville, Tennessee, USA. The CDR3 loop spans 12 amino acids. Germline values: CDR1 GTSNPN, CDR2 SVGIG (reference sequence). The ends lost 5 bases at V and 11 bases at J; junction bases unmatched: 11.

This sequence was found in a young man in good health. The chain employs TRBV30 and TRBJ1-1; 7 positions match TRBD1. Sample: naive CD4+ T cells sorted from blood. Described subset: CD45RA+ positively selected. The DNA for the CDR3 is TGTGCCTGGGGACAGGCGCCCGGGAGGGCTTTCTTT. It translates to CAWGQAPGRAFF.